Sequencing of this TCR beta chain was carried out in a study of blood T cell repertoires in COVID-19. The overall study: Sites in the United States, Italy and Spain provided acute and convalescent COVID-19 samples.

Original processing notes: It was from reference gene primer amplification that nucleated cell counts were estimated. TCRdb's table, derived via immunoSEQ multiplex PCR, lists solely in-frame clones and lacks some. D and trimming were read from the DNA, whereas the V and J calls and clone size are those reported in that table. The sample comprises about 120,000 clones, approximately 90% of which are singletons, and 19% rests with the top ten. Germline V gene lookup returns CDR1 LNHDA and CDR2 SQIVND (reference sequence). This CDR3 contains 16 residues. The J segment lost 5 bases and the V segment lost 8 bases, leaving 15 bases of the junction unmatched.

Sequenced material: peripheral blood. V is TRBV19 and J is TRBJ2-1; 7 bases match TRBD2. This clonotype was obtained from a human donor with acute or convalescent COVID-19. The donor label of this sample is uncertain. The CDR3 bases are TGTGCCAGTTCAGAACTAGCGTTCGGGCGGGACAATGAGCAGTTCTTC. This sequence encodes CASSELAFGRDNEQFF.